The 29 T cell receptor beta chains reported below all come from one sample, sequenced in a study of blood T cell repertoires in COVID-19 (dated by TCRdb to 2019 to 2021). The library was produced with the immunoSEQ multiplex PCR assay. TCRdb retrieved this table from immuneACCESS and kept in-frame rearrangements only. Not all clones are present; in checked studies, unresolved V genes account for under half, and no reason is known for the remainder. Present in this sample are around 97,000 clones, roughly nine tenths of which were seen just once. The ten largest clonotypes hold more than 15% of the sample. The sequencing input was peripheral blood. The receptors come from a woman of 80 years or more in a cohort sampled during active COVID-19.

The V and J genes are TRBV5-1 and TRBJ2-1; TRBD2 aligns across 8 bases. V lost 1 base, J lost 9 bases, and 9 bases stayed unmatched. Germline assignment: CDR1 SGHRS and CDR2 YFSETQ. This CDR3 is 15 amino acids long. The CDR3 protein is CASSLSGGPVSEQFF. CDR3 sequence (DNA): TGCGCCAGCAGCTTGTCGGGGGGGCCTGTCAGTGAGCAGTTCTTC.

This clone has a single count. The genes are TRBV7-3 and TRBJ2-1; the match to TRBD2 covers 8 bases. V trimming: 6 bases; J trimming: 5 bases; junction bases outside the gene matches: 3. Germline V gene sequence: CDR1 SGHTA, CDR2 FQGTGA. This CDR3 spans 13 amino acids. The CDR3 reads CASSSGAHNEQFF. CDR3 sequence (DNA): TGTGCCAGCAGTAGCGGGGCCCACAATGAGCAGTTCTTC.

The chain has TRBV21-1 and TRBJ2-7; the table gives TRBD2 as D, unverified against the DNA. TRBV21-1 constitutes a pseudogene. CDR3 size: 19 residues. CDR3 nucleotide sequence: TGTGCCAGAGCGACTGGGCGGGAGGGCCACTGGGCTGATAGGTACGAGCAGTACTTC. Translating it yields CARATGREGHWADRYEQYF.

The chain employs TRBV3-1 (or the pseudogene TRBV3-2) and TRBJ2-2; D possibly corresponds to TRBD2 (6 bases). Trimming pared 4 bases from V and 6 bases from J, leaving 24 bases between. Germline V gives CDR1 LGHDT, CDR2 YNNKEL (reference sequence). The CDR3 extends over 18 amino acids. The CDR3 sequence: CASSRSPSGTPGSGELFF. CDR3 in DNA: TGTGCCAGCAGCCGCTCGCCGTCGGGGACTCCCGGGTCCGGGGAGCTGTTTTTT.

The chain combines TRBV7-2 with TRBJ2-3; TRBD1 agrees at 7 bases. CDR1 is SGHTA and CDR2 is FQGNSA in the germline V gene. The CDR3 is 15 amino acids. With V trimmed by 0 bases and J by 4 bases, 4 bases remained unmatched. CDR3 sequence reads: CASSLARQGADTQYF. In DNA, the CDR3 is TGTGCCAGCAGCTTAGCGCGACAGGGCGCAGATACGCAGTATTTT. The full variable domain, in which reference TRBV7-2 and TRBJ2-3 provide the parts outside the CDR3, is GAGVSQSPSNKVTEKGKDVELRCDPISGHTALYWYRQSLGQGLEFLIYFQGNSAPDKSGLPSDRFSAERTGGSVSTLTIQRTQQEDSAVYLCASSLARQGADTQYFGPGTRLTVL.

The rearrangement joins TRBV25-1 to TRBJ2-3, with D tentatively TRBD1 (5 bases). V lost 4 bases, J lost 1 base, and 9 bases lay in between. Germline V lookup: CDR1 MGHDK, CDR2 SYGVNS. CDR3 length equals 14 residues. DNA of the CDR3: TGTGCCAGCAGTGCCAGGGAAGGCACAGATACGCAGTATTTT. Protein: CASSAREGTDTQYF.

This chain joins TRBV9 and TRBJ2-7, with a tentative D call TRBD1 (5 bases). The CDR3 has 13 residues. Germline V lookup: CDR1 SGDLS, CDR2 YYNGEE. V gave up 3 bases and J gave up 4 bases, with 11 bases separating them. DNA for the CDR3: TGTGCCAGCAGCGATAGAAGGGGATACGAGCAGTACTTC. This translates into CASSDRRGYEQYF.

The rearrangement joins TRBV28 to TRBJ2-7; tentative D call: TRBD1 (5 bases). V was pared by 4 bases and J by 4 bases, with 11 bases between. This CDR3 has 13 residues. CDR1 is MDHEN and CDR2 is SYDVKM in the germline V gene. CDR3 region: CASSWISGYEQYF. CDR3 DNA sequence: TGTGCCAGCAGTTGGATTTCAGGGTACGAGCAGTACTTC. The full variable domain, with the rest looked up from reference TRBV28 and TRBJ2-7, is DVKVTQSSRYLVKRTGEKVFLECVQDMDHENMFWYRQDPGLGLRLIYFSYDVKMKEKGDIPEGYSVSREKKERFSLILESASTNQTSMYLCASSWISGYEQYFGPGTRLTVT.

CDR3 in amino acids: CASSTGAYTEAFF. In DNA, the CDR3 is TGTGCCAGCAGCACAGGGGCGTACACTGAAGCTTTCTTT. The rearrangement joins TRBV3-1 (or the pseudogene TRBV3-2) to TRBJ1-1; 7 bases are shared with TRBD1. Trimming took 5 bases from V and 3 from J; bases not matched to a gene: 3. The CDR3 is 13 amino acids. Germline V gene sequence: CDR1 LGHDT, CDR2 YNNKEL (reference sequence).

The gene calls are TRBV7-2 and TRBJ1-1, with D possibly TRBD1 on 5 matching bases. The CDR3 runs to 15 residues. Per germline, CDR1 SGHTA and CDR2 FQGNSA. V lost 5 bases to trimming and J lost 1 base, with 14 bases between them. Written as DNA, the CDR3 is TGTGCCAGCAGCAGCAGCGGGGGTCCGAACACTGAAGCTTTCTTT. Translating gives CASSSSGGPNTEAFF.

This rearrangement joins TRBV19 to TRBJ2-1; D unresolved. CDR1 is LNHDA, CDR2 SQIVND, per germline (reference sequence). V gave up 4 bases and J gave up 9 bases, with 7 bases separating them. The CDR3 has 11 residues. The CDR3 loop reads CASSTRGEQFF. CDR3 sequence (DNA): TGTGCCAGTAGTACCCGAGGTGAGCAGTTCTTC.

This chain links TRBV12-3 or TRBV12-4 with TRBJ1-2; 7 nucleotides align to TRBD1. J was trimmed by 8 bases and V by 7 bases; bases with no gene match: 4. CDR3 size: 11 residues. The CDR3 nucleotides read TGTGCCAGCACAGGGGGGAGCGGCTACACCTTC. Amino acid sequence: CASTGGSGYTF.

The CDR3 sequence is CATEASGGPTLRQFF. Here the CDR3 DNA reads TGTGCCACCGAAGCCTCGGGGGGCCCTACTCTTAGGCAGTTCTTC. V gene TRBV24-1 combines with J gene TRBJ2-1; a possible D gene is TRBD2 (7 bases). Trimming took off 9 bases at V and 12 bases at J, with 26 bases between the two ends. The CDR3 extends over 15 amino acids. Per germline, CDR1 KGHDR and CDR2 SFDVKD.

The chain recombines TRBV3-1 (or the pseudogene TRBV3-2) with TRBJ2-7, with 12 bases fitting TRBD2. Trimming at V came to 5 bases and at J to 7 bases, leaving 12 bases not matched to a gene. Germline CDR1 reads LGHDT; CDR2 reads YNNKEL (reference sequence). The CDR3 is 16 amino acids. The CDR3 is CASSLSSSGTSGEQYF. CDR3 DNA sequence: TGTGCCAGCAGCTTATCTTCATCCGGGACTAGCGGGGAGCAGTACTTC.

The chain couples TRBV3-1 (or the pseudogene TRBV3-2) to TRBJ2-7; TRBD1 aligns across 9 bases. CDR1 and CDR2 from the germline V gene are LGHDT and YNNKEL (reference sequence). Trimming took 4 bases from V and 3 from J; bases not matched to a gene: 4. There are 14 residues in the CDR3. Here the CDR3 reads CASSPPGQGYEQYF. Here the CDR3 DNA reads TGTGCCAGCAGCCCCCCGGGACAGGGCTACGAGCAGTACTTC.

The chain couples TRBV28 to TRBJ2-6; no clear D gene. Trimming stripped 5 bases from V and 1 base from J, with 3 bases between. This CDR3 contains 13 residues. CDR1 MDHEN and CDR2 SYDVKM come from the germline V gene. CDR3 DNA: TGTGCCAGCAGTCAATCTGGGGCCAACGTCCTGACTTTC. It is translated as CASSQSGANVLTF.

The chain couples TRBV24-1 to TRBJ1-1; 7 bases are shared with TRBD1. V gave up 5 bases and J gave up 4 bases; unmatched junction bases: 6. From germline, CDR1 is KGHDR and CDR2 SFDVKD. The CDR3 is 14 residues long. The CDR3 DNA follows: TGTGCCACCAGTGGACAGGGAACTAGCACTGAAGCTTTCTTT. It encodes CATSGQGTSTEAFF.

The V and J genes are TRBV25-1 and TRBJ2-5; TRBD2 aligns across 12 bases. Germline V gene sequence: CDR1 MGHDK, CDR2 SYGVNS. After removal of 9 bases from V and 1 base from J, the junction contained 6 bases not matched to a gene. The CDR3 contains 15 residues. CDR3 sequence (DNA): TGTGCCAGTCGAGGGACTAGCGGGCCCCAAGAGACCCAGTACTTC. Translating it yields CASRGTSGPQETQYF.

The chain is built from TRBV7-8 and TRBJ1-2, with 7 bases aligning to TRBD1. The CDR3 spans 15 residues. J gave up 1 base and V 4 bases, and 6 bases lay outside the gene matches. CDR1 and CDR2 (germline): SGHVS, FQNEAQ. The CDR3 bases are TGTGCCAGCAGCTCACCCGACAGGGTTAACTATGGCTACACCTTC. Its protein is CASSSPDRVNYGYTF.

The chain uses TRBV6-4 and TRBJ2-2, with D perhaps TRBD2 (5 bases). Between the trimmed V and J ends, which lost 6 bases and 7 bases, there was a span of 15 bases. Germline CDR1 reads MRHNA; CDR2 reads SNTAGT. The CDR3 is made up of 14 amino acids. The CDR3: CASSPGPEGGELFF. DNA of the CDR3: TGTGCCAGCAGCCCCGGGCCCGAGGGCGGGGAGCTGTTTTTT.

The chain is built from TRBV5-1 and TRBJ2-1, with 8 nucleotides matching TRBD1. This CDR3 is built from 14 residues. Germline CDR1 is SGHRS and CDR2 is YFSETQ. The J segment lost 7 bases and the V segment lost 3 bases, leaving 6 bases of the junction unmatched. The CDR3: CASSYGQGSNEQFF. The CDR3 DNA follows: TGCGCCAGCAGCTACGGACAGGGTAGTAATGAGCAGTTCTTC.

This clone was counted only a few times. V usage is TRBV11-3 and J usage is TRBJ2-7; 7 positions match TRBD1. This CDR3 spans 14 amino acids. V was pared by 5 bases and J by 0 bases, with 4 bases of the junction left unmatched. Germline V gene data show CDR1 as SGHNT and CDR2 as YENEEA. The CDR3 region has the DNA TGTGCCAGCAGCCCCGGGACAGTCTCCTACGAGCAGTACTTC. Protein: CASSPGTVSYEQYF.

Concerning this clone itself: The sample contains more than one DNA sequence encoding this CDR3. V and J are TRBV12-3 or TRBV12-4 and TRBJ1-5; no firm D call. The V end was cut by 2 bases, the J end by 7 bases, with 6 bases between. The CDR3 length is 12 residues. CDR3 DNA: TGTGCCAGCAGTTTATCGGGGCAGCCCCAGCATTTT. Its protein is CASSLSGQPQHF.

This clone was recorded once. This rearrangement joins TRBV19 to TRBJ2-2; 10 bases fit TRBD1. The ends lost 6 bases at V and 0 bases at J; junction bases unmatched: 4. Germline V gene data show CDR1 as LNHDA and CDR2 as SQIVND (reference sequence). This CDR3 is 16 amino acids long. The CDR3 bases are TGTGCCAGTAGCAAAGGGACAGGGGCGAACACCGGGGAGCTGTTTTTT. Encoded protein: CASSKGTGANTGELFF.

The chain carries TRBV6-5 and TRBJ2-7, with D possibly TRBD2 on 5 matching bases. Between the trimmed V and J ends, which lost 0 bases and 1 base, there was a span of 10 bases. CDR3 size: 15 residues. Germline values: CDR1 MNHEY, CDR2 SVGAGI. CDR3 sequence: CASSYSGSGSYEQYF. CDR3 coding DNA: TGTGCCAGCAGTTACTCGGGGTCGGGGTCCTACGAGCAGTACTTC.

The chain couples TRBV28 to TRBJ2-7; D may be TRBD1 (7 bases). The V gene lost 7 bases and the J gene lost 7 bases, with 17 bases spanning the gap. CDR3 size: 13 residues. Germline V gene sequence: CDR1 MDHEN, CDR2 SYDVKM. This chain's CDR3 is CASTTGTREEQYF. CDR3 bases: TGTGCCAGCACGACAGGGACCCGGGAGGAGCAGTACTTC.

The chain employs TRBV29-1 and TRBJ1-1; D is possibly TRBD1 (5 bases). The V gene lost 8 bases and the J gene lost 8 bases, with 15 bases spanning the gap. The CDR3 sequence is 11 residues long. Per the germline V gene, CDR1 is SQVTM and CDR2 is ANQGSEA. The CDR3 nucleotides read TGCAGCCACGGACAAGGAAGCGAAGCTTTCTTT. This codes for CSHGQGSEAFF.

V gene TRBV6-5 combines with J gene TRBJ1-2; 9 positions agree with TRBD1. V was clipped by 6 bases and J by 4 bases; unmatched bases: 6. Germline assignment: CDR1 MNHEY and CDR2 SVGAGI. The CDR3 is 14 residues long. DNA for the CDR3: TGTGCCAGCAGACCCGACAGGGGGGTCTATGGCTACACCTTC. Protein: CASRPDRGVYGYTF.

The J gene is TRBJ2-7, the V gene TRBV29-1; possible D gene TRBD2, 6 bases. The CDR3 is made up of 13 amino acids. The ends were cut back, 4 bases at V and 1 base at J, with 11 bases in the middle. CDR1 is SQVTM, CDR2 ANQGSEA, per germline. This chain's CDR3 is CSVGDGGSYEQYF. The CDR3 DNA follows: TGCAGCGTTGGGGATGGGGGGTCCTACGAGCAGTACTTC.